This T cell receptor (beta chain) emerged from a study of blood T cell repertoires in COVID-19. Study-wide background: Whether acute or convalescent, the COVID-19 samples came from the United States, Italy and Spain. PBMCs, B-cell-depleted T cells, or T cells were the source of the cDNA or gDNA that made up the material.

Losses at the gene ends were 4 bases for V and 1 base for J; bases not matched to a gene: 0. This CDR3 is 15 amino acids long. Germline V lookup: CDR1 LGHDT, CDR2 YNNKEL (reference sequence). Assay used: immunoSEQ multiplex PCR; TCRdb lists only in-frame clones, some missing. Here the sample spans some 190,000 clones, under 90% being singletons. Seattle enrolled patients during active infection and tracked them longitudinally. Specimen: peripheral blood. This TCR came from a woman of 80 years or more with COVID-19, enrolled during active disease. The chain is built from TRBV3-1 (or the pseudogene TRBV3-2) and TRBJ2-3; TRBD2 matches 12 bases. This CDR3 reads CASSPSGGGTDTQYF. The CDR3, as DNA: TGTGCCAGCAGCCCTAGCGGGGGGGGCACAGATACGCAGTATTTT.